The text below deals with one T cell receptor (beta chain). The antigen remains unidentified. Method: immunoSEQ multiplex PCR; TCRdb's copy keeps in-frame clones and lacks some. The sample yields fewer than 1 million clones, about 96% seen once. This sample stems from a study of shared clonotypes between healthy human individuals. The study, taken as a whole, reports: Blood alone was sampled, and tissue repertoires likely differ. The represented genetic and exposure-history diversity was limited by the small number of donors.

CDR1 MDHEN and CDR2 SYDVKM come from the germline V gene. CDR3 length: 17 amino acids. Unmatched junction bases numbered 11, after V lost 1 base and J lost 3 bases. CD8 cells regarded as naive lacked CD45RO, were positively chosen for CCR7, and omitted terminally differentiated effector memory CD45RA+ cells. The chain is built from TRBV28 and TRBJ2-7; 8 nucleotides line up with TRBD2. Sequenced sample: naive CD8+ T cells sorted from blood. The sequence derives from a man aged 30-40 years in good health. CDR3 nucleotides: TGTGCCAGCAGTTTATTCGGGAGGGCCATTGGAGGCTACGAGCAGTACTTC. Its translation is CASSLFGRAIGGYEQYF.